This record looks at one T cell receptor beta chain sequence and its context. Antigen: not known. Treatment meaning: around 19 received Ad26.COV2.S at low or high dose, single or two shots; several received placebo; per-sample allocation not given. Material that was analyzed had been drawn on day 63 after the first vaccine or placebo injection. Germline CDR1 reads LNHDA; CDR2 reads SQIVND (reference sequence). This CDR3 contains 17 residues. V was pared by 4 bases and J by 3 bases, with 7 bases of the junction left unmatched. Only in-frame clones appear in the TCRdb table, and some are missing; sequencing was by immunoSEQ multiplex PCR. The sample carries roughly 400,000 clones, about nine tenths recorded once. This record belongs to a study of Ad26.COV2.S vaccination and SARS-CoV-2 variants. At the level of the study: Recipients of Ad26.COV2.S got it intramuscularly, once or twice 56 days apart. Whole-study results and caveats: Analyses that measured TCR breadth and depth may have underestimated total T cell responses.

The specimen was peripheral blood, collected in a trial of Ad26.COV2.S vaccine versus placebo. The chain carries TRBV19 and TRBJ2-3, with 13 bases lining up with TRBD2. The TCR originated in a person between 18 and 60 years old who received the Ad26.COV2.S COVID-19 vaccine or a placebo. The CDR3 region is CASSTTSGRSRTDTQYF. The CDR3 DNA is TGTGCCAGTAGTACGACTAGCGGGAGGTCGAGGACAGATACGCAGTATTTT.